The present T cell receptor beta chain was sequenced within a study of human T cells and chemical hapten exposure. MiXCR, applied by TCRdb to the RACE reads, yields one record per CDR3 protein. This table has 95,000 or so distinct CDR3 sequences, about 10% appearing once. This CDR3 spans 17 amino acids. V dropped 5 bases and J dropped 13; count of bases not matched to a gene: 23. The germline gives CDR1 SGHVS, CDR2 FQNEAQ. Sample time point: patch test 1, 2 weeks after DPC sensitization. Regarding treatment: therapeutic diphenylcyclopropenone sensitization with weekly scalp DPC. The genes are TRBV7-8 and TRBJ2-4; 7 bases agree with TRBD1. The TCR comes from a man aged 35 to 55 with alopecia areata. Some clones in this sample may be carry-over from other donors' samples. This sample comprised whole blood, obtained in connection with sensitization to the hapten diphenylcyclopropenone (DPC). The chain's CDR3 is CASSQGGATRAKKRQYF. The CDR3 DNA reads as TGTGCCAGCAGCCAAGGGGGCGCAACTCGAGCCAAAAAAAGGCAGTACTTC.